This T cell receptor (beta chain) was sequenced for a study of T cells in Graves' hyperthyroidism and ophthalmopathy. Amplified TCR beta CDR3 regions came from RNA transcripts. Carried out on the TCR CDR3, a first-round RT-PCR used the HTBI primer set. MiXCR, applied by TCRdb to the multiplex PCR reads, yields one record per CDR3 protein. The profile covers 500,000 to 600,000 distinct CDR3 sequences, with just over 45% appearing a single time and under 20% taken by the ten largest. Trimming cost V 4 bases and J 7 bases, with 14 bases left between them. Germline V gene data show CDR1 as SEHNR and CDR2 as FQNEAQ (reference sequence). The CDR3 is 15 residues long. Lactation, pregnancy, other autoimmune disease or uncontrolled infection excluded patients.

This clonotype was obtained from an adult woman with Graves' disease, either hyperthyroidism or ophthalmopathy (not recorded which). The J gene is TRBJ2-6, the V gene TRBV7-9, with D possibly TRBD2 on 7 matching bases. Sequenced material: peripheral blood or thyroid tissue (not recorded which). The DNA of the CDR3 is TGTGCCAGCAGCTCGGGGGGCATTGGTGCCAACGTCCTGACTTTC. Protein product: CASSSGGIGANVLTF.